The sequence of this T cell receptor (beta chain) was determined in a study of cytomegalovirus exposure and HLA in healthy donors. Overall study context: Tens of millions of unique TCRs, all from HLA-typed donors, were included in an early release of the data.

In regard to this clone: Its antigen is not known.

PCR amplification relied on 60 Vbeta primers (plus 13 Jbeta primers). The method was immunoSEQ multiplex PCR; TCRdb's version includes in-frame clones alone and lacks a portion of them. The sample holds more than 130,000 clones, approximately 83% seen once. Study results and caveats: Indistinguishable V segments, including TRBV6-2 and TRBV6-3, were excluded. According to an earlier analysis, most TCR beta V segments yielded productive rearrangements about 90% or about 30% of the time.

Trimming removed 6 bases at V and 2 bases at J, with 17 bases between. The CDR3 spans 15 residues. Germline CDR1 and CDR2: SGHNT and YENEEA. The chain has TRBV11-3 and TRBJ2-7; TRBD2 might be the D (6 bases). What was sequenced was PBMCs. The clonotype comes from a man aged 35 to 55 in good health and CMV-seropositive. CDR3 bases: TGTGCCAGCAGTTCAATCTATGGGGAGGCCTACGAGCAGTACTTC. Translation gives CASSSIYGEAYEQYF.